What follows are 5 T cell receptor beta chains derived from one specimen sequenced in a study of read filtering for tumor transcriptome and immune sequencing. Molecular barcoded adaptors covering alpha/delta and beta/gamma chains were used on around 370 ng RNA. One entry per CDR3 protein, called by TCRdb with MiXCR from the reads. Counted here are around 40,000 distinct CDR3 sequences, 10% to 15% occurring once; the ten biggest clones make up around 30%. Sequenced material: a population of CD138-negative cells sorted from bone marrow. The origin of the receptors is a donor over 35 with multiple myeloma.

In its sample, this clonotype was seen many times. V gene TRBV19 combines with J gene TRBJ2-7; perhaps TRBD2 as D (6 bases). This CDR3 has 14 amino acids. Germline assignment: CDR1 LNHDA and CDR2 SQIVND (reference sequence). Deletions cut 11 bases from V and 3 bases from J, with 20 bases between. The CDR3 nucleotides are TGTGCCGGGTATCAACCCAGGAGGGGCTACGAGCAGTACTTC. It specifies CAGYQPRRGYEQYF.

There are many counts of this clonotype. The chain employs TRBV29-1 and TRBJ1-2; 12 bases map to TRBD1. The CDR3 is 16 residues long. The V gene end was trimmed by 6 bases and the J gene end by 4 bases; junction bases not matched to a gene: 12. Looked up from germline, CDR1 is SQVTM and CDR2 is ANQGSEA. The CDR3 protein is CSVGAGTGGDGYGYTF. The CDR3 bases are TGCAGCGTGGGCGCCGGGACAGGGGGCGATGGCTATGGCTACACCTTC. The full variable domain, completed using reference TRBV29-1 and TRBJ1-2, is SAVISQKPSRDICQRGTSLTIQCQVDSQVTMMFWYRQQPGQSLTLIATANQGSEATYESGFVIDKFPISRPNLTFSTLTVSNMSPEDSSIYLCSVGAGTGGDGYGYTFGSGTRLTVV.

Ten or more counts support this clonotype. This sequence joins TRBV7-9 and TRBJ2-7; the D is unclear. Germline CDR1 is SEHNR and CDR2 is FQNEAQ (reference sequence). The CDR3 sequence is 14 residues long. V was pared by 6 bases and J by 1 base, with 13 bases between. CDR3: CASRPRWQSYEQYF. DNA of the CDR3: TGTGCCAGCAGACCCCGATGGCAGTCCTACGAGCAGTACTTC.

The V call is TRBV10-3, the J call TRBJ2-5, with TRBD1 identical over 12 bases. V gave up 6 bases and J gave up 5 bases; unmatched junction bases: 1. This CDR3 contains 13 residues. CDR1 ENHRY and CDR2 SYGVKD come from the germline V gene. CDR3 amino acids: CAISGTGGETQYF. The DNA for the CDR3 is TGTGCCATCAGCGGGACAGGGGGCGAGACCCAGTACTTC.

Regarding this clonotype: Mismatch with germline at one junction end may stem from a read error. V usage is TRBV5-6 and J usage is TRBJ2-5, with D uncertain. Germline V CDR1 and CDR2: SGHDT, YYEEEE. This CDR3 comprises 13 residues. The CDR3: CASSLRNSLRAHF. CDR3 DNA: TGTGCCAGCAGCTTGCGGAACTCTCTAAGGGCGCACTTC.